A selection of T cell receptor beta chains follows, all from one sample in a study of T cells in narcolepsy. Clones were sequenced by immunoSEQ multiplex PCR, and TCRdb holds only the in-frame ones, with some missing. The sample yields 27,000 or so clones, more than 75% seen once. Sequences were obtained from memory (CD45RA-) CD4+ T cells from blood. These TCRs come from a human donor in good health. Both conserved end residues are part of each CDR3. Fields, in order: V gene, J gene, D gene, clone size, CDR3 length, CDR3 DNA, CDR3 protein. A D gene is named only where the DNA matches it firmly. Only part of the rows carry a size: once, few, many, or a class if the clone is expanded.

v_call: TRBV5-4
j_call: TRBJ1-2
d_call: TRBD1
clone_size: few
cdr3_length: 14
cdr3_nt: TGTGCCAGCAGACTGGGACAGACTAACTATGGCTACACCTTC
cdr3_aa: CASRLGQTNYGYTF

v_call: TRBV25-1
j_call: TRBJ1-5
d_call: NA
clone_size: NA
cdr3_length: 14
cdr3_nt: TGTGCCAGCAGTGAATCTGGGTGGGTACAGCCCCAGCATTTT
cdr3_aa: CASSESGWVQPQHF

v_call: TRBV2
j_call: TRBJ2-7
d_call: TRBD1
clone_size: NA
cdr3_length: 15
cdr3_nt: TGTGCCAGCACCGAAACCGGGACAGCCTCCTACGAGCAGTACTTC
cdr3_aa: CASTETGTASYEQYF

v_call: TRBV28
j_call: TRBJ1-1
d_call: NA
clone_size: NA
cdr3_length: 16
cdr3_nt: TGTGCCAGCAGTTTAATTTTTGGGCAGGCGATCGCTGAAGCTTTCTTT
cdr3_aa: CASSLIFGQAIAEAFF

v_call: TRBV9
j_call: TRBJ2-6
d_call: NA
clone_size: once
cdr3_length: 13
cdr3_nt: TGTGCCAGCAGCGGTTTCAGGGCCAACGTCCTGACTTTC
cdr3_aa: CASSGFRANVLTF

v_call: TRBV14
j_call: TRBJ1-6
d_call: NA
clone_size: NA
cdr3_length: 13
cdr3_nt: TGTGCCAGCAGCCTCAACCGGGATTCACCCCTCCACTTT
cdr3_aa: CASSLNRDSPLHF

v_call: TRBV2
j_call: TRBJ2-3
d_call: TRBD2
clone_size: NA
cdr3_length: 16
cdr3_nt: TGTGCCAGCAGTCTATCCGGACTAGCAGGCACAGATACGCAGTATTTT
cdr3_aa: CASSLSGLAGTDTQYF

v_call: TRBV10-3
j_call: TRBJ1-2
d_call: NA
clone_size: NA
cdr3_length: 13
cdr3_nt: TGTGCCTCCAGAAGGGTCCTTAACTATGGCTACACCTTC
cdr3_aa: CASRRVLNYGYTF

v_call: TRBV9
j_call: TRBJ2-7
d_call: NA
clone_size: NA
cdr3_length: 14
cdr3_nt: TGTGCCAGCAGCCCCGGGGTCGAGATCGTCAAGCAGTACTTC
cdr3_aa: CASSPGVEIVKQYF

v_call: TRBV28
j_call: TRBJ2-5
d_call: NA
clone_size: NA
cdr3_length: 14
cdr3_nt: TGTGCCAGCAGTCCCCCGGGGGTACAAGAGACCCAGTACTTC
cdr3_aa: CASSPPGVQETQYF

v_call: TRBV5-4
j_call: TRBJ1-1
d_call: NA
clone_size: NA
cdr3_length: 13
cdr3_nt: TGTGCCAGCAGCTTGCCGGGAGGCACTGAAGCTTTCTTT
cdr3_aa: CASSLPGGTEAFF

v_call: TRBV19
j_call: TRBJ1-5
d_call: NA
clone_size: NA
cdr3_length: 12
cdr3_nt: TGTGCCAGTAGTATAACCGGCCAGCCCCAGCATTTT
cdr3_aa: CASSITGQPQHF

v_call: TRBV5-1
j_call: TRBJ2-1
d_call: TRBD2
clone_size: NA
cdr3_length: 13
cdr3_nt: TGCGCCAGCAATCAAGCGGGAGGGTATGAGCAGTTCTTC
cdr3_aa: CASNQAGGYEQFF

v_call: TRBV28
j_call: TRBJ1-3
d_call: NA
clone_size: once
cdr3_length: 17
cdr3_nt: TGTGCCAGCAGTTCCCACATTGGGACCCACTCTGGAAACACCATATATTTT
cdr3_aa: CASSSHIGTHSGNTIYF

v_call: TRBV6-1
j_call: TRBJ2-7
d_call: TRBD1
clone_size: NA
cdr3_length: 16
cdr3_nt: TGTGCCAGCAGTGACCTCCCGGGGCAGGGGGCCTCCGAGCAGTACTTC
cdr3_aa: CASSDLPGQGASEQYF

v_call: TRBV18
j_call: TRBJ2-1
d_call: NA
clone_size: NA
cdr3_length: 16
cdr3_nt: TGTGCCAGCTCACCACCGGCCGCCGACGCGTACAATGAGCAGTTCTTC
cdr3_aa: CASSPPAADAYNEQFF

v_call: TRBV12-5
j_call: TRBJ2-1
d_call: TRBD2
clone_size: once
cdr3_length: 14
cdr3_nt: TGTGCTAGTGGCCACGGACTAGCGGCTAATGAGCAGTTCTTC
cdr3_aa: CASGHGLAANEQFF

v_call: TRBV27
j_call: TRBJ1-6
d_call: NA
clone_size: NA
cdr3_length: 14
cdr3_nt: TGTGCCAGCAGTTTTGCTGGGGGAGGGTCACCCCTCCACTTT
cdr3_aa: CASSFAGGGSPLHF

v_call: TRBV5-1
j_call: TRBJ2-5
d_call: TRBD2
clone_size: NA
cdr3_length: 16
cdr3_nt: TGCGCCAGCAGCCCTGGGACTAGCGGGGGGGCAGAGACCCAGTACTTC
cdr3_aa: CASSPGTSGGAETQYF

v_call: TRBV4-3
j_call: TRBJ2-7
d_call: NA
clone_size: few
cdr3_length: 14
cdr3_nt: TGCGCCAGCAGCTTTTGGACCACCGACGGCGAGCAGTACTTC
cdr3_aa: CASSFWTTDGEQYF

v_call: TRBV5-5
j_call: TRBJ2-3
d_call: TRBD2
clone_size: NA
cdr3_length: 16
cdr3_nt: TGTGCCAGCAGCTCGGGATGGCTAGCGGGACGAGATACGCAGTATTTT
cdr3_aa: CASSSGWLAGRDTQYF

v_call: TRBV10-3
j_call: TRBJ2-7
d_call: NA
clone_size: NA
cdr3_length: 12
cdr3_nt: TGTGCCATCAGTGAGTCAGGGGATAAGCAGTACTTC
cdr3_aa: CAISESGDKQYF

v_call: TRBV19
j_call: TRBJ2-7
d_call: TRBD1
clone_size: once
cdr3_length: 17
cdr3_nt: TGTGCCAGTAGTTCCCGGGGACAGGGGGCTAAACAATACGAGCAGTACTTC
cdr3_aa: CASSSRGQGAKQYEQYF

v_call: TRBV5-6
j_call: TRBJ2-3
d_call: NA
clone_size: NA
cdr3_length: 16
cdr3_nt: TGTGCCAGCAGCTTGGCTCGTCAGCGGTCCACAGATACGCAGTATTTT
cdr3_aa: CASSLARQRSTDTQYF

v_call: TRBV29-1
j_call: TRBJ2-2
d_call: TRBD2
clone_size: NA
cdr3_length: 13
cdr3_nt: TGCAGCTGTAGACTAGCGGGAACCGGGGAGCTGTTTTTT
cdr3_aa: CSCRLAGTGELFF

v_call: TRBV5-1
j_call: TRBJ1-1
d_call: TRBD1
clone_size: NA
cdr3_length: 17
cdr3_nt: TGCGCCAGCAGCCCGCGACCGGGACAGGGGTTGACCACTGAAGCTTTCTTT
cdr3_aa: CASSPRPGQGLTTEAFF

v_call: TRBV30
j_call: TRBJ2-4
d_call: TRBD1
clone_size: NA
cdr3_length: 17
cdr3_nt: TGTGCCTGGAGTGTACCGCAGGGGGCGATGTCCAAAAACATTCAGTACTTC
cdr3_aa: CAWSVPQGAMSKNIQYF

v_call: TRBV19
j_call: TRBJ2-3
d_call: NA
clone_size: once
cdr3_length: 14
cdr3_nt: TGTGCCAGTAGTATGGGACTGGCCACAGATACGCAGTATTTT
cdr3_aa: CASSMGLATDTQYF

v_call: TRBV19
j_call: TRBJ1-3
d_call: NA
clone_size: NA
cdr3_length: 15
cdr3_nt: TGTGCCAGTACGCGACGGGACTTCTCTGGAAACACCATATATTTT
cdr3_aa: CASTRRDFSGNTIYF

v_call: TRBV7-2
j_call: TRBJ2-5
d_call: NA
clone_size: NA
cdr3_length: 14
cdr3_nt: TGTGCCAGCAGCACCGGACAGCCTCTGTCGACCCAGTACTTC
cdr3_aa: CASSTGQPLSTQYF

v_call: TRBV11-3
j_call: TRBJ1-3
d_call: NA
clone_size: NA
cdr3_length: 14
cdr3_nt: TGTGCCAGCAGCGAAGGATTATCTGGAAACACCATATATTTT
cdr3_aa: CASSEGLSGNTIYF

v_call: TRBV13
j_call: TRBJ2-2
d_call: NA
clone_size: NA
cdr3_length: 16
cdr3_nt: TGTGCCAGCAGCTTAGGCTTGACAGGTCTCACCGGGGAGCTGTTTTTT
cdr3_aa: CASSLGLTGLTGELFF

v_call: TRBV5-1
j_call: TRBJ2-1
d_call: TRBD2
clone_size: NA
cdr3_length: 16
cdr3_nt: TGCGCCAGCAATGGGGGGGGACCCTCCGCCTACAATGAGCAGTTCTTC
cdr3_aa: CASNGGGPSAYNEQFF

v_call: TRBV30
j_call: TRBJ2-2
d_call: NA
clone_size: NA
cdr3_length: 15
cdr3_nt: TGTGCCTGGAGAACCGCCCCAGGAAACACCGGGGAGCTGTTTTTT
cdr3_aa: CAWRTAPGNTGELFF

v_call: TRBV6-4
j_call: TRBJ2-3
d_call: TRBD2
clone_size: once
cdr3_length: 13
cdr3_nt: TGTGCCAGCAGTGGCGGGGGGGCAGATACGCAGTATTTT
cdr3_aa: CASSGGGADTQYF

v_call: TRBV19
j_call: TRBJ2-1
d_call: NA
clone_size: NA
cdr3_length: 15
cdr3_nt: TGTGCCAGTAGTATAAGTGGGCTAGCTTTCGATGAGCAGTTCTTC
cdr3_aa: CASSISGLAFDEQFF

v_call: TRBV20-1
j_call: TRBJ2-5
d_call: NA
clone_size: NA
cdr3_length: 9
cdr3_nt: TGCAGTGCTAGCGGGACCCAGTACTTC
cdr3_aa: CSASGTQYF

v_call: TRBV29-1
j_call: TRBJ2-7
d_call: TRBD1
clone_size: NA
cdr3_length: 13
cdr3_nt: TGCAGCGCCCGACAGGGTGGCACCTCCGAGCAGTACTTC
cdr3_aa: CSARQGGTSEQYF

v_call: TRBV5-1
j_call: TRBJ2-1
d_call: NA
clone_size: NA
cdr3_length: 15
cdr3_nt: TGCGCCAGCAGCTTTGAGGAAATCTCGTACAATGAGCAGTTCTTC
cdr3_aa: CASSFEEISYNEQFF

v_call: TRBV5-1
j_call: TRBJ1-4
d_call: TRBD1
clone_size: once
cdr3_length: 14
cdr3_nt: TGCGCCAGCAGCGGACAGGGCGCGAGTGAAAAACTGTTTTTT
cdr3_aa: CASSGQGASEKLFF

v_call: TRBV2
j_call: TRBJ2-1
d_call: TRBD1
clone_size: few
cdr3_length: 13
cdr3_nt: TGTGCCAGCAGGAACAGGGGGCCCATAGAGCAGTTCTTC
cdr3_aa: CASRNRGPIEQFF

v_call: TRBV30
j_call: TRBJ2-7
d_call: TRBD1
clone_size: NA
cdr3_length: 15
cdr3_nt: TGTGCCTGGACTCCTCTGGACAGGGTTACCTACGAGCAGTACTTC
cdr3_aa: CAWTPLDRVTYEQYF

v_call: TRBV4-2
j_call: TRBJ2-1
d_call: TRBD1
clone_size: NA
cdr3_length: 16
cdr3_nt: TGTGCCAGCAGCCAAATTACTTGGACAGGGGACAATGAGCAGTTCTTC
cdr3_aa: CASSQITWTGDNEQFF

v_call: TRBV5-6
j_call: TRBJ1-2
d_call: NA
clone_size: once
cdr3_length: 12
cdr3_nt: TGTGCCAGCAGCTTGGGGAAGGGCGGCTACACCTTC
cdr3_aa: CASSLGKGGYTF

v_call: TRBV6-5
j_call: TRBJ1-2
d_call: NA
clone_size: NA
cdr3_length: 12
cdr3_nt: TGTGCCAGCATCGACAGGCAGTATGGCTACACCTTC
cdr3_aa: CASIDRQYGYTF

v_call: TRBV9
j_call: TRBJ1-1
d_call: NA
clone_size: once
cdr3_length: 12
cdr3_nt: TGTGCCAGCAGCGTAGTTGGGGGCCGGGCTTTCTTT
cdr3_aa: CASSVVGGRAFF

v_call: TRBV19
j_call: TRBJ2-5
d_call: NA
clone_size: NA
cdr3_length: 14
cdr3_nt: TGTGCCAGTAGTACCCCCGGACAGCAAGAGACCCAGTACTTC
cdr3_aa: CASSTPGQQETQYF

v_call: TRBV5-4
j_call: TRBJ2-4
d_call: NA
clone_size: once
cdr3_length: 15
cdr3_nt: TGTGCCAGCAGCTTGTTTAGGGACTCGAGAAACATTCAGTACTTC
cdr3_aa: CASSLFRDSRNIQYF

v_call: TRBV2
j_call: TRBJ1-2
d_call: NA
clone_size: NA
cdr3_length: 14
cdr3_nt: TGTGCCAGCAGAGAACGACGGGAACAGCATGGCTACACCTTC
cdr3_aa: CASRERREQHGYTF

v_call: TRBV5-1
j_call: TRBJ2-1
d_call: TRBD2
clone_size: NA
cdr3_length: 14
cdr3_nt: TGCGCCAGCGCTCCACTAGCGGGAGTCAATGAGCAGTTCTTC
cdr3_aa: CASAPLAGVNEQFF

v_call: TRBV5-1
j_call: TRBJ2-1
d_call: NA
clone_size: NA
cdr3_length: 15
cdr3_nt: TGCGCCAGCAGCTTGGTGGGTAGGGTTAACAATGAGCAGTTCTTC
cdr3_aa: CASSLVGRVNNEQFF

v_call: TRBV18
j_call: TRBJ1-1
d_call: NA
clone_size: NA
cdr3_length: 15
cdr3_nt: TGTGCCAGCTCACCACTTGGGCAGGGTATGACTGAAGCTTTCTTT
cdr3_aa: CASSPLGQGMTEAFF

v_call: TRBV28
j_call: TRBJ2-2
d_call: TRBD1
clone_size: NA
cdr3_length: 14
cdr3_nt: TGTGCCAGCAGAAGACAGGGGTATTCCGGGGAGCTGTTTTTT
cdr3_aa: CASRRQGYSGELFF

v_call: TRBV7-3
j_call: TRBJ2-1
d_call: TRBD1
clone_size: NA
cdr3_length: 16
cdr3_nt: TGTGCCAGCAGCTTAGGGGTACAGGGGACCGGCAATGAGCAGTTCTTC
cdr3_aa: CASSLGVQGTGNEQFF

v_call: TRBV2
j_call: TRBJ1-2
d_call: NA
clone_size: NA
cdr3_length: 12
cdr3_nt: TGTGCCAGCACCCCAATGCCCTATGGCTACACCTTC
cdr3_aa: CASTPMPYGYTF

v_call: TRBV19
j_call: TRBJ2-1
d_call: NA
clone_size: NA
cdr3_length: 15
cdr3_nt: TGTGCCAGTAACCCGGACAGAAGCTCCTACAATGAGCAGTTCTTC
cdr3_aa: CASNPDRSSYNEQFF

v_call: TRBV4-2
j_call: TRBJ1-4
d_call: NA
clone_size: few
cdr3_length: 13
cdr3_nt: TGTGCCAGCAGCCAAGCGGGGAGGGAAAAACTGTTTTTT
cdr3_aa: CASSQAGREKLFF

v_call: TRBV5-1
j_call: TRBJ2-7
d_call: NA
clone_size: NA
cdr3_length: 15
cdr3_nt: TGCGCCAGCAGCTTGTATACAGGACTTATCTACGAGCAGTACTTC
cdr3_aa: CASSLYTGLIYEQYF